The subject of this entry is one T cell receptor (beta chain). V lost 4 bases and J lost 1; bases outside the gene matches: 2. The CDR3 contains 15 residues. Germline V gene lookup returns CDR1 LNHNV and CDR2 YYDKDF (reference sequence). The data were obtained in a study of blood T cell repertoires in COVID-19. Authors' methods: Nucleated cell counts were estimated from reference gene primer amplification. Using immunoSEQ multiplex PCR, the repertoire was profiled, and TCRdb retains in-frame clones only, with some absent. That table furnishes V, J and clone size, whereas the DNA furnished D and trimming. This sample has 150,000 or so clones, with 87% found just once.

The chain carries TRBV15 and TRBJ1-3; 9 bases line up with TRBD1. The sequence came from a human donor in a cohort sampled during active COVID-19. The sequenced material came from peripheral blood. DNA of the CDR3: TGTGCCACCAGCATGGACAGGGGTTCTGGAAACACCATATATTTT. This gives the protein CATSMDRGSGNTIYF.